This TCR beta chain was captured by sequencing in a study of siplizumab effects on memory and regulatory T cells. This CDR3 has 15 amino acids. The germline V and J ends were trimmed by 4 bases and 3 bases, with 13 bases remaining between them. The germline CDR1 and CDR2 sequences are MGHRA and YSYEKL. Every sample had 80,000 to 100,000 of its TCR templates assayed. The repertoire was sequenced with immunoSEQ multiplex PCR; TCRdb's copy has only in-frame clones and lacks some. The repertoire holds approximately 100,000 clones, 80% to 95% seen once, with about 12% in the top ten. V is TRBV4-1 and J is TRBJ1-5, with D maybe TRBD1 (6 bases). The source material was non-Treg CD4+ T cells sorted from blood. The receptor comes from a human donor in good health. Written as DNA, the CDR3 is TGCGCCAGCAGCCCTGACAGGAGGTCCAATCAGCCCCAGCATTTT. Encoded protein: CASSPDRRSNQPQHF.